A selection of T cell receptor beta chains follows, all from one sample in a study of T cells in Graves' hyperthyroidism and ophthalmopathy. TCRdb recomputed calls from the multiplex PCR reads with MiXCR, one row per CDR3 protein. This table has about 400,000 distinct CDR3 sequences, just under 15% appearing once. Sequencing was done on a sample of blood. The receptor set was obtained from a woman aged 25 to 39 with Graves' hyperthyroidism. CDR3s include the opening cysteine and the closing phenylalanine or tryptophan. D genes are given only for firm matches. Clone size appears in some rows only: once, few, many, or a class for an expanded clone.

J: TRBJ2-1; size: few; D: TRBD2; V: TRBV5-1; CDR3: CASSEGLAVSNEQFF; DNA: TGCGCCAGCAGCGAGGGACTAGCGGTGAGCAATGAGCAGTTCTTC
J: TRBJ2-5; size: many; D: -; V: TRBV28; CDR3: CASSTATRETPRETQYF; DNA: TGTGCCAGCAGTACGGCAACCCGGGAGACACCCAGGGAGACCCAGTACTTC
J: TRBJ2-4; size: many; D: TRBD1; V: TRBV7-2; CDR3: CASSRTGGGNIQYF; DNA: TGTGCCAGCAGTCGTACAGGGGGCGGTAACATTCAGTACTTC
J: TRBJ2-5; size: -; D: -; V: TRBV6-1; CDR3: CASSEYGRRGGETQYF; DNA: TGTGCCAGCAGTGAATACGGTCGCAGGGGAGGCGAGACCCAGTACTTC
J: TRBJ2-3; size: many; D: -; V: TRBV27; CDR3: CASSFQFADTQYF; DNA: TGTGCCAGCAGTTTCCAGTTTGCAGATACGCAGTATTTT
J: TRBJ2-1; size: few; D: -; V: TRBV6-5; CDR3: CASSYDWVAGNEQLF; DNA: TGTGCCAGCAGTTACGATTGGGTTGCGGGAAATGAGCAGCTCTTC
J: TRBJ2-2; size: many; D: TRBD2; V: TRBV28; CDR3: CASSPGTSQTGELFF; DNA: TGTGCCAGCAGCCCAGGGACTAGCCAAACCGGGGAGCTGTTTTTT
J: TRBJ1-6; size: -; D: TRBD1; V: TRBV20-1; CDR3: CSARAREGQNSPLHF; DNA: TGCAGTGCTAGAGCTCGGGAGGGACAGAATTCACCCCTCCACTTT
J: TRBJ2-2; size: -; D: -; V: TRBV2; CDR3: CASRRGVDTGELSF; DNA: TGTGCCAGCAGACGAGGGGTGGACACCGGGGAGCTGTCTTTT
J: TRBJ2-3; size: -; D: TRBD2; V: TRBV3-1; CDR3: CASSPRLATDTQYF; DNA: TGTGCCAGCAGCCCCAGACTAGCGACGGATACGCAGTATTTT
J: TRBJ2-7; size: many; D: -; V: TRBV7-2; CDR3: CASSLGQGRYEQYF; DNA: TGTGCCAGCAGCTTAGGGCAGGGAAGGTACGAGCAGTACTTC
J: TRBJ2-2; size: -; D: TRBD1; V: TRBV2; CDR3: CASSEGQGVYITNTGELFF; DNA: TGTGCCAGCAGTGAGGGACAGGGGGTTTATATTACGAACACCGGGGAGCTGTTTTTT
J: TRBJ2-2; size: many; D: -; V: TRBV28; CDR3: CASSSLAKPLTGELFF; DNA: TGTGCCAGCAGTTCTCTAGCGAAACCTTTAACCGGGGAGCTGTTTTTT
J: TRBJ2-5; size: few; D: -; V: TRBV7-8; CDR3: CASSEGTEQETQYF; DNA: TGTGCCAGCAGCGAAGGGACTGAACAAGAGACCCAGTACTTC
J: TRBJ1-1; size: many; D: TRBD1; V: TRBV28; CDR3: CASSPGTALNTEAFF; DNA: TGTGCCAGCAGTCCGGGGACAGCCTTGAACACTGAAGCTTTCTTT
J: TRBJ2-7; size: many; D: -; V: TRBV12-3/TRBV12-4; CDR3: CASSLGRSSSSYEQYF; DNA: TGTGCCAGCAGTTTGGGGAGGTCCTCCAGCTCCTACGAGCAGTACTTC
J: TRBJ2-7; size: many; D: -; V: TRBV7-2; CDR3: CASSFPGQGEQYF; DNA: TGTGCCAGCAGCTTCCCAGGTCAGGGCGAGCAGTACTTC
J: TRBJ2-4; size: few; D: TRBD2; V: TRBV20-1; CDR3: CSARDLASGSANPIQYF; DNA: TGCAGTGCTAGAGATCTGGCTAGCGGGAGCGCAAACCCCATTCAGTACTTC
J: TRBJ2-5; size: many; D: -; V: TRBV28; CDR3: CASSFPGGGIGTQYF; DNA: TGTGCCAGCAGTTTTCCCGGAGGGGGGATAGGGACCCAGTACTTC
J: TRBJ1-1; size: few; D: -; V: TRBV4-1; CDR3: CASSQEGAGAFF; DNA: TGCGCCAGCAGCCAAGAGGGGGCAGGAGCTTTCTTT
J: TRBJ2-5; size: few; D: TRBD2; V: TRBV7-2; CDR3: CASSFQLAGELETQYF; DNA: TGTGCCAGCAGCTTCCAACTAGCGGGAGAATTAGAGACCCAGTACTTC
J: TRBJ1-1; size: -; D: -; V: TRBV19; CDR3: CASSEYGTSNTEAFF; DNA: TGTGCCAGTAGCGAATACGGGACCTCGAACACTGAAGCTTTCTTT
J: TRBJ2-3; size: -; D: -; V: TRBV25-1; CDR3: CASSELENTDTQYF; DNA: TGTGCCAGCAGTGAATTGGAAAACACAGATACGCAGTATTTT
J: TRBJ2-1; size: many; D: TRBD2; V: TRBV7-3; CDR3: CASSLRGSPLSYNEQFF; DNA: TGTGCCAGCAGCTTACGCGGGAGCCCTCTCTCCTACAATGAGCAGTTCTTC
J: TRBJ2-1; size: -; D: -; V: TRBV28; CDR3: CASSSDPGEHLYNEQFF; DNA: TGTGCCAGCAGTTCTGACCCGGGGGAACACCTCTACAATGAGCAGTTCTTC
J: TRBJ2-2; size: -; D: -; V: TRBV19; CDR3: CASSIRVRGGELFF; DNA: TGTGCCAGTAGTATACGGGTCAGGGGCGGGGAGCTGTTTTTT
J: TRBJ2-7; size: few; D: TRBD1; V: TRBV25-1; CDR3: CASSWTGIPYEQYF; DNA: TGTGCCAGCAGTTGGACAGGGATTCCCTACGAGCAGTACTTC